This T cell receptor (beta chain) was sequenced for a study of metastatic and nonmetastatic thyroid tumors. About the research overall: Repertoires of blood and of tissue (tumor or nodule) from malignant and benign thyroid patients were compared.

As handled by the study authors: In papillary thyroid cancer, a distant-metastasis classifier was built using CDR3 differences across clinicopathological groups. TCRdb re-called clones from the PCR reads using MiXCR. These V and J calls originate from TCRdb's pipeline instead of the authors' own analysis. The sample lists roughly 59,000 clones, 15% to 20% occurring once. The V end was cut by 1 base, the J end by 3 bases, with 13 bases between. Per germline, CDR1 MNHEY and CDR2 SMNVEV (reference sequence). The CDR3 sequence is 16 residues long. There were no patients who had received any treatment before thyroid surgery. In its sample, this clone was seen many times. Its antigen is still unknown. Findings and limits, study-wide: In both blood and tumor samples, TCR beta diversity was reported significantly higher for malignant than benign nodules.

This chain uses TRBV27 with TRBJ1-5; D uncertain. The clonotype comes from a male donor with papillary thyroid cancer or a benign thyroid nodule (not recorded which). Some clones in this sample may be carry-over from other donors' samples. Material for sequencing was blood. Here the CDR3 reads CASSLYGGSDNQPQHF. DNA for the CDR3: TGTGCCAGCAGTTTATATGGAGGATCGGACAATCAGCCCCAGCATTTT.